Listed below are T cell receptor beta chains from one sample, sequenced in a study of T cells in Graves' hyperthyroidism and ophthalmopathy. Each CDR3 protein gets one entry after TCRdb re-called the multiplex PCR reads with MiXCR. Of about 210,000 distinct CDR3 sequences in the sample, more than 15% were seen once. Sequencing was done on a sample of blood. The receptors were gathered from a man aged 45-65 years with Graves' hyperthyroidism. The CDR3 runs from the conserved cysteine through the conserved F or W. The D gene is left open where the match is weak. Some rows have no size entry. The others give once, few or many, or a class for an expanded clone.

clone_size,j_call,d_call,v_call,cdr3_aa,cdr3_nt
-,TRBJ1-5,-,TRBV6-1,CASRSQGNQPQHF,TGTGCCAGCAGATCACAGGGCAATCAGCCCCAGCATTTT
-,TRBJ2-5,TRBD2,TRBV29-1,CSVEAVTSGGETQYF,TGCAGCGTTGAAGCCGTGACTAGCGGCGGAGAGACCCAGTACTTC
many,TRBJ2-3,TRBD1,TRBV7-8,CASSPAGTGGADTQYF,TGTGCCAGCAGCCCAGCCGGGACAGGGGGCGCAGATACGCAGTATTTT
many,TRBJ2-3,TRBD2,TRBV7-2,CASSPGLVDTQYF,TGTGCCAGCAGCCCGGGACTAGTAGATACGCAGTATTTT
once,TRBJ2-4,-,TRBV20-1,CSAPVNPVDIQYF,TGCAGTGCACCTGTAAACCCGGTAGACATTCAGTACTTC
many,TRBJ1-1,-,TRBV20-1,CSASGGTEAFF,TGCAGTGCCAGCGGGGGTACTGAAGCTTTCTTT
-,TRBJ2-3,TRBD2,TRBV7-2,CASSHMSGRSDTQYF,TGCGCCAGCAGCCACATGAGCGGGAGGTCAGATACGCAGTATTTT
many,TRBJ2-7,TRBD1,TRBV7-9,CASSSGTGFSGGQYF,TGTGCCAGCAGCTCCGGGACAGGGTTCTCCGGCGGGCAGTACTTC
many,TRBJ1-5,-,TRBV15,CATSWVAGSNQPQHF,TGTGCCACCAGCTGGGTGGCGGGTAGCAATCAGCCCCAGCATTTT
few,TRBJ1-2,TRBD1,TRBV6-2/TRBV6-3,CASTLGQAGYTF,TGTGCCAGCACACTCGGACAGGCTGGCTACACCTTC
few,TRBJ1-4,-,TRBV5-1,CASSLGRGSNEKLFF,TGCGCCAGCAGCTTGGGTAGGGGATCTAATGAAAAACTGTTTTTT
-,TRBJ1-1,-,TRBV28,CASVRNTEAFF,TGTGCCAGCGTAAGGAACACTGAAGCTTTCTTT
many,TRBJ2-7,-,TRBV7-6,CASSLLGSTYEQYF,TGTGCCAGCAGCTTACTTGGCAGTACCTACGAGCAGTACTTC
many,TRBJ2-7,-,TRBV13,CASSLSAYPSYEQYF,TGTGCCAGCAGCTTAAGTGCCTACCCCTCCTACGAGCAGTACTTC
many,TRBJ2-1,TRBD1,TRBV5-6,CASSAGGNSYNEQFF,TGTGCCAGCAGCGCAGGGGGTAACTCCTACAATGAGCAGTTCTTC
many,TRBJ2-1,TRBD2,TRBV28,CASSSLPGTSGYNEQFF,TGTGCCAGCAGTTCGCTCCCCGGGACTAGCGGTTACAATGAGCAGTTCTTC
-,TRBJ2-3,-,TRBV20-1,CSARDYRIGHTQYF,TGCAGTGCTAGAGATTACCGTATCGGTCATACGCAGTATTTT
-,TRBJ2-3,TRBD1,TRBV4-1,CASSHTIGTGKTDTQYF,TGCGCCAGCAGCCACACCATAGGGACAGGGAAAACAGATACGCAGTATTTT
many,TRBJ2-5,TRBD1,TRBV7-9,CASSRGQGARETQYF,TGTGCCAGCAGCAGAGGACAGGGGGCGCGGGAGACCCAGTACTTC
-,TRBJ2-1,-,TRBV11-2,CASSVGQEQFF,TGTGCCAGCAGCGTAGGACAGGAGCAGTTCTTC
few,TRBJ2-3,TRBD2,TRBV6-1,CASSTPSGSTDTQYF,TGTGCCAGCAGTACCCCTAGCGGGAGCACAGATACGCAGTATTTT
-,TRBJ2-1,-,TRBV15,CATTPGFGRGEQFF,TGTGCCACGACCCCGGGGTTCGGGCGGGGCGAGCAGTTCTTC
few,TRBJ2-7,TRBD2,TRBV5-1,CASGTSGKYEQYF,TGCGCCAGTGGGACTAGCGGGAAATACGAGCAGTACTTC
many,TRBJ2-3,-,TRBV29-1,CSVEYAVKDTQYF,TGCAGCGTTGAGTACGCGGTCAAAGATACGCAGTATTTT
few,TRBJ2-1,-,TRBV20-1,CSASTSLAPGDEQFF,TGCAGTGCTTCGACCTCTTTGGCCCCTGGGGATGAGCAGTTCTTC
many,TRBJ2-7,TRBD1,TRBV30,CAWSAGTAYYEQYF,TGTGCCTGGAGTGCCGGGACAGCCTACTACGAGCAGTACTTC
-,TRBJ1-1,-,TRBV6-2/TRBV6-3,CASNGNQGRTEAFF,TGTGCCAGCAACGGAAATCAGGGCCGTACTGAAGCTTTCTTT
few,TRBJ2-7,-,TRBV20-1,CSARDVRGYEQYF,TGCAGTGCTAGAGATGTCAGGGGCTACGAGCAGTACTTC
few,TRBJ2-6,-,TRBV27,CASRSSGANVLTF,TGTGCCAGCAGGAGCTCTGGGGCCAACGTCCTGACTTTC
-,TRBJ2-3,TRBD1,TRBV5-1,CASAPGTGGLDTQYF,TGCGCCAGCGCCCCCGGGACAGGGGGTTTAGATACGCAGTATTTT
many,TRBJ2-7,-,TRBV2,CASGISYEQYF,TGTGCCAGCGGGATTAGCTACGAGCAGTACTTC
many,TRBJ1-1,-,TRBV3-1,CASSFGLNTEAFF,TGTGCCAGCAGCTTCGGACTCAACACTGAAGCTTTCTTT
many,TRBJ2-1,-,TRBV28,CASSKGSRFNEQFF,TGTGCCAGCAGTAAGGGCAGCAGATTCAATGAGCAGTTCTTC
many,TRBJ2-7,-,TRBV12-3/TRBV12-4,CASRAGPRSHEQYF,TGTGCCAGCAGGGCCGGGCCCCGAAGCCACGAGCAGTACTTC
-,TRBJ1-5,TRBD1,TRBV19,CASSIDRQGRNQPQHF,TGTGCCAGTAGTATAGATCGACAGGGACGCAATCAGCCCCAGCATTTT
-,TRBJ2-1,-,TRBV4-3,CASSQDGEGLANEQFF,TGCGCCAGCAGCCAAGACGGTGAGGGCCTCGCGAATGAGCAGTTCTTC
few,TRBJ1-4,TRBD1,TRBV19,CASRPWQGDEKLFF,TGTGCCAGTAGGCCGTGGCAGGGGGATGAAAAACTGTTTTTT
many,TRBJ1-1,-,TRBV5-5,CASSLTGRSTEAFF,TGTGCCAGCAGCTTGACGGGCCGGAGCACTGAAGCTTTCTTT
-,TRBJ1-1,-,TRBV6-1,CASSELRYLIAEAFF,TGTGCCAGCAGTGAATTGAGGTATCTGATCGCTGAAGCTTTCTTT
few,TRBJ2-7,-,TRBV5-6,CASSLVGALSYEQYF,TGTGCCAGCAGCTTGGTAGGGGCGCTCTCCTACGAGCAGTACTTC
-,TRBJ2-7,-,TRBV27,CASTSLAVREQYF,TGTGCCAGCACTTCACTCGCTGTAAGGGAGCAGTACTTC
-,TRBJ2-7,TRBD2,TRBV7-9,CASSSPRTSGSYEQYF,TGTGCCAGCAGCTCCCCCCGGACTAGCGGGAGTTACGAGCAGTACTTC
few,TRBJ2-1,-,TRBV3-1,CASSQVTNNEQFF,TGTGCCAGCAGCCAAGTAACGAACAATGAGCAGTTCTTC
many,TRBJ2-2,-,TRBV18,CASSQWANTGELFF,TGTGCCAGCTCCCAGTGGGCGAACACCGGGGAGCTGTTTTTT
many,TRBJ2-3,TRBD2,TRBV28,CASRLREASDTQYF,TGTGCCAGCCGGTTGCGGGAGGCCTCAGATACGCAGTATTTT
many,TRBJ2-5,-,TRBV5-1,CASSPGSYQETQYF,TGCGCCAGCAGCCCCGGGAGCTACCAAGAGACCCAGTACTTC
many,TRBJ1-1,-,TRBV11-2,CTSSLDGEGTEAFF,TGTACCAGCAGCTTAGATGGTGAGGGCACTGAAGCTTTCTTT
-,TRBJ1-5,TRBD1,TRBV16,CASSQRGQGIQPQHF,TGTGCCAGCAGCCAGCGGGGACAGGGGATTCAGCCCCAGCATTTT
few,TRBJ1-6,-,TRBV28,CASSLRGGGSPLHF,TGTGCCAGCAGTTTAAGGGGGGGAGGATCACCCCTCCACTTT
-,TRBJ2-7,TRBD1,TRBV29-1,CSVEEAQGAEYEQYF,TGCAGCGTTGAAGAGGCCCAGGGGGCAGAGTACGAGCAGTACTTC
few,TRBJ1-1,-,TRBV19,CASSPFLLEKNTEAFF,TGTGCCAGTAGCCCCTTTTTGCTTGAGAAGAACACTGAAGCTTTCTTT
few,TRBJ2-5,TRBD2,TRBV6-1,CASSRGLAEIQETQYF,TGTGCCAGTAGTCGCGGACTAGCGGAGATCCAAGAGACCCAGTACTTC
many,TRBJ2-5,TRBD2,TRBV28,CASSLTSGTSETQYF,TGTGCCAGCAGCCTGACTAGCGGGACTTCGGAGACCCAGTACTTC
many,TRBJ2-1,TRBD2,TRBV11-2,CASSLALAGERNEQFF,TGTGCCAGCAGCTTAGCTTTGGCGGGAGAAAGAAATGAGCAGTTCTTC